One and the same sample provided the 26 T cell receptor beta chains below, sequenced in a study of T-cell reconstitution after alpha-beta-depleted transplantation in children. The authors prepared the TCRbeta library with unique molecular identifiers. TCRdb recomputed calls from the PCR reads with MiXCR, one row per CDR3 protein. The sample includes 200,000 to 250,000 distinct CDR3 sequences, around 9.9% of them seen just once. The sample in question was PBMCs, obtained before TCRalphabeta/CD19-depleted stem cell transplant. These receptors were taken from a child less than two years old with acute myeloid leukemia, due to receive a stem cell transplant.

The V call is TRBV4-2, the J call TRBJ1-2; weak D call: TRBD1 (5 bases). Trimming took 4 bases from V and 7 from J, leaving 22 bases between them. Germline V gene lookup returns CDR1 LGHNA and CDR2 YNFKEQ. The CDR3 length is 16 residues. CDR3 bases: TGTGCCAGCAGCCCCCGAGCCGGAGGGGTGGTGGGTGGCTACACCTTC. Translation gives CASSPRAGGVVGGYTF.

This clonotype has a count of ten or more. The V call is TRBV5-1, the J call TRBJ2-2, with D possibly being TRBD2 (6 bases). The CDR3 covers 15 residues. CDR1 SGHRS and CDR2 YFSETQ come from the germline V gene. V was clipped by 2 bases and J by 4 bases, with 12 bases between them. In DNA, the CDR3 is TGCGCCAGCAGCTTCTCGGGGGTTGTCACCGGGGAGCTGTTTTTT. Residues: CASSFSGVVTGELFF.

This clonotype was observed many times. The J gene is TRBJ1-6, the V gene TRBV19; D unresolved. The CDR3 covers 15 residues. Trimming left V 3 bases short and J 10 bases short, with 16 bases between. Germline CDR1 is LNHDA and CDR2 is SQIVND (reference sequence). The CDR3 nucleotides read TGTGCCAGTAGTATTGGCCCAGGTGGCGGCTCACCCCTCCACTTT. Residues: CASSIGPGGGSPLHF.

This clonotype was picked up many times. The V call is TRBV10-3, the J call TRBJ2-3; D not certain. Between the trimmed V and J ends, which lost 4 bases and 1 base, there was a span of 6 bases. Per the germline V gene, CDR1 is ENHRY and CDR2 is SYGVKD. This CDR3 has 13 residues. CDR3 amino acids: CAISVGGTDTQYF. Written as DNA, the CDR3 is TGTGCCATCAGTGTCGGAGGCACAGATACGCAGTATTTT.

The CDR3 sequence: CASSPHKGTGELFF. CDR3 bases: TGTGCCAGCAGCCCACATAAGGGCACCGGGGAGCTGTTTTTT. The V call is TRBV7-9, the J call TRBJ2-2; D unresolved. V lost 5 bases to trimming and J lost 4 bases, with 11 bases between them. CDR1 is SEHNR, CDR2 FQNEAQ, per germline (reference sequence). The CDR3 totals 14 residues. The full variable domain, rest sourced from reference TRBV7-9 and TRBJ2-2, is DTGVSQNPRHKITKRGQNVTFRCDPISEHNRLYWYRQTLGQGPEFLTYFQNEAQLEKSRLLSDRFSAERPKGSFSTLEIQRTEQGDSAMYLCASSPHKGTGELFFGEGSRLTVL.

This clonotype occurred many times. V usage is TRBV24-1 and J usage is TRBJ2-3; TRBD2 agrees at 12 bases. V lost 1 base and J lost 3; bases outside the gene matches: 1. There are 16 residues in the CDR3. In germline, CDR1 is KGHDR, CDR2 SFDVKD. CDR3 DNA sequence: TGTGCCACCAGTGATTTCCTAGCGGGAGGGACAGATACGCAGTATTTT. Translation gives CATSDFLAGGTDTQYF.

This clonotype was detected many times. This chain connects TRBV11-2 to TRBJ1-2; 9 nucleotides match TRBD1. This CDR3 has 15 residues. Looked up from germline, CDR1 is SGHAT and CDR2 is FQNNGV. The ends lost 5 bases at V and 1 base at J; junction bases unmatched: 5. The CDR3 loop is CASSGGTGSNYGYTF. CDR3 in DNA: TGTGCCAGCAGCGGGGGGACAGGGAGTAACTATGGCTACACCTTC.

This clonotype was counted many times. The V gene is TRBV7-6, the J gene TRBJ2-1; D is undetermined. V dropped 5 bases and J dropped 10 bases, with 15 bases sitting between them. CDR3 length equals 13 residues. The germline V gene has CDR1 SGHVS and CDR2 FNYEAQ. The CDR3 bases are TGTGCCAGCAGCCGAAGCCTAATCGGGGAGCAGTTCTTC. As protein: CASSRSLIGEQFF.

Ten or more counts support this clonotype. The chain combines TRBV20-1 with TRBJ1-5, with 9 bases that match TRBD1. The CDR3 loop spans 16 amino acids. J lost 7 bases, V lost 3 bases, and 13 bases had no gene match. Germline V gives CDR1 DFQATT, CDR2 SNEGSKA (reference sequence). CDR3 sequence reads: CSARPAEQGAWQPQHF. The CDR3 DNA reads as TGCAGTGCTAGGCCAGCGGAACAGGGGGCCTGGCAGCCCCAGCATTTT.

This clonotype has at least ten counts. The rearrangement links TRBV7-9 to TRBJ1-1, with unresolved D. V was trimmed by 2 bases and J by 7 bases, leaving 11 bases between them. The CDR3 totals 13 residues. Germline loops: CDR1 SEHNR, CDR2 FQNEAQ (reference sequence). The CDR3 loop reads CASSLTQQYEAFF. In nucleotides, the CDR3 is TGTGCCAGCAGCTTAACCCAGCAGTATGAAGCTTTCTTT.

This clonotype was picked up many times. The chain employs TRBV5-6 and TRBJ2-5; D uncertain. V was clipped by 2 bases and J by 4 bases, with 9 bases between them. The V gene's germline CDR1 is SGHDT and CDR2 YYEEEE. The CDR3 extends over 13 amino acids. The DNA of the CDR3 is TGTGCCAGCAGCTTTTCTGTGTTAGAGACCCAGTACTTC. Its translation: CASSFSVLETQYF.

In DNA form, the CDR3 reads TGCGCCAGCAGCTTGTTCAGGGCCGGGGCCAACGTCCTGACTTTC. This translates into CASSLFRAGANVLTF. The chain is built from TRBV5-1 and TRBJ2-6; possibly TRBD1 for D (5 bases). This CDR3 comprises 15 residues. Germline lookup yields CDR1 SGHRS and CDR2 YFSETQ. V lost 1 base to trimming and J lost 4 bases, with 9 bases between them.

A remark on this clonotype: This sequence may be a read error, since a much larger clone differs from it by one base. The chain links TRBV7-3 to TRBJ2-3; 9 bases align to TRBD2. CDR1 and CDR2 from the germline V gene are SGHTA and FQGTGA. The junction had 22 bases not matched to a gene; V was cut back by 10 bases and J by 5 bases. There are 18 residues in the CDR3. The CDR3 sequence: CAISLEAGSGGQGDTQYF. For the CDR3, the DNA is TGTGCCATCAGTTTAGAGGCGGGTAGCGGGGGTCAAGGAGATACGCAGTATTTT.

This clonotype was seen at least ten times. The gene calls are TRBV20-1 and TRBJ2-5, with 9 nucleotides matching TRBD2. Germline CDR1 is DFQATT and CDR2 is SNEGSKA (reference sequence). CDR3 length: 14 amino acids. Germline trimming cut 0 bases from V and 5 bases from J; bases unmatched to any gene: 4. CDR3 sequence (DNA): TGCAGTGCTAGAGATAGCGGGGGTCGTGAGACCCAGTACTTC. It yields the protein CSARDSGGRETQYF.

The chain links TRBV7-2 to TRBJ2-5, with a possible D match to TRBD2 (6 bases). From germline, CDR1 is SGHTA and CDR2 FQGNSA. The CDR3 has 14 residues. Trimming stripped 3 bases from V and 3 bases from J, with 11 bases between. CDR3 amino acids: CASSFGSGEETQYF. CDR3 nucleotides: TGTGCCAGCAGCTTTGGTAGCGGAGAAGAGACCCAGTACTTC.

This clonotype was detected ten times or more. This rearrangement joins TRBV19 to TRBJ2-1, with unresolved D. The CDR3 has 12 residues. In germline, CDR1 is LNHDA, CDR2 SQIVND (reference sequence). The ends were cut back, 4 bases at V and 7 bases at J, with 8 bases in the middle. CDR3 nucleotides: TGTGCCAGTAGTACTTCAGGTAATGAGCAGTTCTTC. Its protein product is CASSTSGNEQFF. The full variable domain, rest sourced from reference TRBV19 and TRBJ2-1, is DGGITQSPKYLFRKEGQNVTLSCEQNLNHDAMYWYRQDPGQGLRLIYYSQIVNDFQKGDIAEGYSVSREKKESFPLTVTSAQKNPTAFYLCASSTSGNEQFFGPGTRLTVL.

Many counts were recorded for this clonotype. The rearrangement links TRBV5-1 to TRBJ1-1, with TRBD1 matching 10 bases. This CDR3 is 15 amino acids long. In germline, CDR1 is SGHRS, CDR2 YFSETQ. J was trimmed by 0 bases and V by 5 bases; bases with no gene match: 4. This chain's CDR3 is CASRMTGGVNTEAFF. The DNA for the CDR3 is TGCGCCAGCAGAATGACAGGGGGCGTGAACACTGAAGCTTTCTTT.

The sample holds many counts of this clonotype. The genes are TRBV5-1 and TRBJ1-4, with unresolved D. Germline lookup yields CDR1 SGHRS and CDR2 YFSETQ. The V and J ends lost 4 bases and 8 bases respectively, with 21 bases between them. CDR3 length: 16 residues. As DNA, the CDR3 is TGCGCCAGCAGCACATCGGGAGCCTCGCGCGGGGAAAAACTGTTTTTT. This sequence encodes CASSTSGASRGEKLFF.

Turning to this clonotype: A much larger clonotype is one base distant, so this may be a read error. The chain carries TRBV9 and TRBJ1-2, with D possibly matching TRBD1 (6 bases). V lost 7 bases to trimming and J lost 8 bases, with 24 bases between them. The CDR3 has 15 residues. CDR1 is SGDLS and CDR2 is YYNGEE in the germline V gene. CDR3 residues: CASGRISTGMEGYTF. As DNA, the CDR3 is TGTGCCAGCGGCCGAATTTCAACAGGGATGGAGGGCTACACCTTC.

This clonotype was seen at least ten times. The gene calls are TRBV5-5 and TRBJ1-2; no definite D call. The CDR3 sequence is 14 residues long. In germline, CDR1 is SGHKS, CDR2 YYEKEE (reference sequence). Between the trimmed V and J ends, which lost 5 bases and 6 bases, there was a span of 17 bases. For the CDR3, the DNA is TGTGCCAGCAGTGTCCACAAGACGGCAGATGGCTACACCTTC. It codes for CASSVHKTADGYTF.

In this sample, this clonotype turned up many times. The chain combines TRBV15 with TRBJ1-4, with TRBD1 matching 7 bases. This CDR3 region has 15 residues. The germline V gene has CDR1 LNHNV and CDR2 YYDKDF (reference sequence). J gave up 4 bases and V 1 base, and 3 bases lay outside the gene matches. CDR3 in amino acids: CATSRGGTDNEKLFF. The CDR3 bases are TGTGCCACCAGCAGAGGGGGGACAGATAATGAAAAACTGTTTTTT.

This clonotype was observed at least ten times. The V gene is TRBV7-2, the J gene TRBJ2-1; 9 nucleotides line up with TRBD2. Germline values: CDR1 SGHTA, CDR2 FQGNSA. This CDR3 is 15 amino acids long. Trimming removed 6 bases from V and 6 bases from J; junction bases left unmatched: 9. The CDR3 reads CASSYGGGRGNEQFF. The CDR3 nucleotides read TGTGCCAGCAGTTATGGGGGCGGGAGGGGCAATGAGCAGTTCTTC.

The chain uses TRBV20-1 and TRBJ2-1, with 9 bases lining up with TRBD2. CDR1 and CDR2 (germline): DFQATT, SNEGSKA (reference sequence). The CDR3 is 12 amino acids. Losses at the gene ends were 7 bases for V and 8 bases for J; bases not matched to a gene: 6. CDR3 bases: TGCAGTGGAATAGCGGGAGTTTATGAGCAGTTCTTC. Translation: CSGIAGVYEQFF.

This clonotype was seen many times. The V gene is TRBV27, the J gene TRBJ1-2, with 8 positions matching TRBD1. The V and J ends lost 3 bases and 8 bases, in that order; junction bases with no gene match: 5. The CDR3 sequence is 13 residues long. The V gene's germline CDR1 is MNHEY and CDR2 SMNVEV (reference sequence). The CDR3 is CASSFQQGGGYTF. The CDR3 DNA reads as TGTGCCAGCAGTTTTCAACAGGGGGGAGGCTACACCTTC.

This clonotype was observed many times. This chain uses TRBV12-3 or TRBV12-4 with TRBJ2-1, with D maybe TRBD1 (5 bases). The ends were cut back, 3 bases at V and 0 bases at J, with 9 bases in the middle. CDR3 length: 15 amino acids. DNA of the CDR3: TGTGCCAGCAGTTTCTTCCAGGGCTCCTACAATGAGCAGTTCTTC. Encoded protein: CASSFFQGSYNEQFF.

This clonotype was seen repeatedly, ten times or more. V and J are TRBV20-1 and TRBJ2-1, with unresolved D. CDR3 length: 11 residues. The germline V gene has CDR1 DFQATT and CDR2 SNEGSKA (reference sequence). The V end was cut by 4 bases, the J end by 3 bases, with 4 bases between. This chain's CDR3 is CSATSYNEQFF. The DNA of the CDR3 is TGCAGTGCTACTAGCTACAATGAGCAGTTCTTC.